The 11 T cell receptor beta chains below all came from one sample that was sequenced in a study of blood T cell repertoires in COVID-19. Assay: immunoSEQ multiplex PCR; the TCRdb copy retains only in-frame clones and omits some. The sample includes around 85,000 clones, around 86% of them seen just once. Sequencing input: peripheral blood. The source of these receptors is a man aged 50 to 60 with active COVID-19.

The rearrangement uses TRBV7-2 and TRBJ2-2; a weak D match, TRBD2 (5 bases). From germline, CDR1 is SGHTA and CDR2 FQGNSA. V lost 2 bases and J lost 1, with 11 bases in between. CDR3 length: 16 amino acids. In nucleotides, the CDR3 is TGTGCCAGCAGCTTAATGGACTGGATGAACACCGGGGAGCTGTTTTTT. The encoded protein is CASSLMDWMNTGELFF.

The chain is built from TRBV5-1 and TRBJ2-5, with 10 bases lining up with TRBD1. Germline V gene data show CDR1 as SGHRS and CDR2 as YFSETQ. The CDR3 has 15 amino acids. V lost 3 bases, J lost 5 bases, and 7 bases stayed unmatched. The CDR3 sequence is CASSWAGTGEETQYF. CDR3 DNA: TGCGCCAGCAGCTGGGCCGGGACAGGGGAGGAGACCCAGTACTTC.

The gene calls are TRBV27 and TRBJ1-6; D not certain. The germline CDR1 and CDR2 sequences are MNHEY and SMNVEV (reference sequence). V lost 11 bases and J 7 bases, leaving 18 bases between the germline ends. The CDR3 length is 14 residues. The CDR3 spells CAGRTSSENSPLHF. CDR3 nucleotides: TGTGCCGGGAGGACGAGCTCCGAGAATTCACCCCTCCACTTT.

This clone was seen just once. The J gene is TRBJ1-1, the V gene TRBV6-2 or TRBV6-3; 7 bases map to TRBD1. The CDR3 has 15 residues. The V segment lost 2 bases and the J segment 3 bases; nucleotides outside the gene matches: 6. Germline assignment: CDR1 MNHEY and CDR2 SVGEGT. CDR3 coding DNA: TGTGCCAGCAGTTACCCCAGGGGGTCCCACACTGAAGCTTTCTTT. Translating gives CASSYPRGSHTEAFF.

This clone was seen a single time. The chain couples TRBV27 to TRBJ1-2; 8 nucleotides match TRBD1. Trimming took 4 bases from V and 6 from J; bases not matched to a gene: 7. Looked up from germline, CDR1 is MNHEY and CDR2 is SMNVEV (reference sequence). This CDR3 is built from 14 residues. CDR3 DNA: TGTGCCAGCAGTTCGAGAGACAGGGGCCATGGCTACACCTTC. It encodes CASSSRDRGHGYTF.

The CDR3 sequence: CASSQETALNTGELFF. The DNA of the CDR3 is TGCGCCAGCAGCCAAGAGACAGCCTTGAACACCGGGGAGCTGTTTTTT. This chain connects TRBV4-3 to TRBJ2-2; weak D call: TRBD1 (5 bases). The CDR3 totals 16 residues. Trimming removed 0 bases at V and 1 base at J, with 9 bases between. Germline V CDR1 and CDR2: LGHNA, YSLEER.

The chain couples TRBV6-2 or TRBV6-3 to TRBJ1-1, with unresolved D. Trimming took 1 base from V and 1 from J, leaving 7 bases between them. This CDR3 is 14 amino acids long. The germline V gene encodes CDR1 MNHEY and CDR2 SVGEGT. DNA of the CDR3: TGTGCCAGCAGTTACTTGGAGGGGAACACTGAAGCTTTCTTT. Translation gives CASSYLEGNTEAFF.

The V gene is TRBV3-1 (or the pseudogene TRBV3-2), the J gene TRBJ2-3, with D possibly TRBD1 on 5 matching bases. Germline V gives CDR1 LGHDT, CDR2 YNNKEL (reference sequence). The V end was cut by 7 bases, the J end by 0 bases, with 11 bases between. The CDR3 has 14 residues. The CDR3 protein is CASTLKGSTDTQYF. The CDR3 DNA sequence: TGTGCCAGCACCCTAAAGGGGAGCACAGATACGCAGTATTTT.

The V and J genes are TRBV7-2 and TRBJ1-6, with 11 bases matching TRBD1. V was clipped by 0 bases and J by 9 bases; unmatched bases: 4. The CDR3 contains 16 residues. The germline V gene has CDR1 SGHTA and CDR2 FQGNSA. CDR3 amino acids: CASSLAPGTGGSPLHF. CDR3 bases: TGTGCCAGCAGCTTAGCGCCGGGGACAGGGGGTTCACCCCTCCACTTT.

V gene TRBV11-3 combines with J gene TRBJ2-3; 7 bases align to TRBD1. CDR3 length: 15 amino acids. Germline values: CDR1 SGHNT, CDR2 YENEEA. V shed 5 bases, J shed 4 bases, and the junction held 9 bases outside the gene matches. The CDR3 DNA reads TGTGCCAGCAGCACAAGGACAGGAGAGGCAGATACGCAGTATTTT. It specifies CASSTRTGEADTQYF.

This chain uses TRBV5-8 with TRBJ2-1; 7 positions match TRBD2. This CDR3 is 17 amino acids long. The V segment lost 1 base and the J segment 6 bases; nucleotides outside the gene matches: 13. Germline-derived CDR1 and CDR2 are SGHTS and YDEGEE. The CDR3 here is CASSLSRLAGFFNEQFF. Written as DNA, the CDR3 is TGTGCCAGCAGCTTGTCGCGACTAGCAGGGTTTTTCAATGAGCAGTTCTTC.